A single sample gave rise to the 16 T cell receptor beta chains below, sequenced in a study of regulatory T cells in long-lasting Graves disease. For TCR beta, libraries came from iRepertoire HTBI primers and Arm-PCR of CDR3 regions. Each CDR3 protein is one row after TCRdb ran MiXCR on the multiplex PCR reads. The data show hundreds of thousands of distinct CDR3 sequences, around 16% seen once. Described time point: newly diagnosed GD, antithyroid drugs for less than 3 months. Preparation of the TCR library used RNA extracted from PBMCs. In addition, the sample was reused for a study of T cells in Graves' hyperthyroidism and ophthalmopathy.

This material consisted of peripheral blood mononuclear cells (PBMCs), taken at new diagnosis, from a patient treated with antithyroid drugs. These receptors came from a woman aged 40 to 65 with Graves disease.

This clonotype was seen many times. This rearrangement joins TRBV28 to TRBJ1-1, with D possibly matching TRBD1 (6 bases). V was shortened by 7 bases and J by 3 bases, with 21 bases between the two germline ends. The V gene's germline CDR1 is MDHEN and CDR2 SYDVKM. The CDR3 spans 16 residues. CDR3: CASINVRGGVYTEAFF. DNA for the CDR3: TGTGCCAGCATCAATGTCAGAGGGGGAGTTTACACTGAAGCTTTCTTT. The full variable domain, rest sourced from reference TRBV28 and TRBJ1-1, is DVKVTQSSRYLVKRTGEKVFLECVQDMDHENMFWYRQDPGLGLRLIYFSYDVKMKEKGDIPEGYSVSREKKERFSLILESASTNQTSMYLCASINVRGGVYTEAFFGQGTRLTVV.

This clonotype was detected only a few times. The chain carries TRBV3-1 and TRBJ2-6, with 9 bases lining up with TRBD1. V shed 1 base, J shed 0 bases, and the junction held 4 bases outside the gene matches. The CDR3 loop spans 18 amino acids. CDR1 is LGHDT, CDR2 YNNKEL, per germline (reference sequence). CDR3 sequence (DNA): TGTGCCAGCAGCCAAGGGACAGGGGTCTACTCTGGGGCCAACGTCCTGACTTTC. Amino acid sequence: CASSQGTGVYSGANVLTF.

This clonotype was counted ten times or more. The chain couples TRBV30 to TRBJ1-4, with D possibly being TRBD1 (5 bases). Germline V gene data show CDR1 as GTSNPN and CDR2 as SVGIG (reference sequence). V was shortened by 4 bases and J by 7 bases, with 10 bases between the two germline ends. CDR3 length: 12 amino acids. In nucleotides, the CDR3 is TGTGCCTGGAACCGTGGGGCTGAAAAACTGTTTTTT. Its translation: CAWNRGAEKLFF.

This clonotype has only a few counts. The CDR3 DNA reads as TGTGCCAGCAGCCTACAGACTGGGGGAGATACGCAGTATTTT. As protein: CASSLQTGGDTQYF. The J gene is TRBJ2-3, the V gene TRBV7-9; either TRBD1 or TRBD2 may supply D (5 bases each). Germline V gene data show CDR1 as SEHNR and CDR2 as FQNEAQ (reference sequence). V was clipped by 5 bases and J by 5 bases, with 14 bases between them. The CDR3 is made up of 14 amino acids. Using reference TRBV7-9 and TRBJ2-3 for the parts outside the CDR3, the full variable domain is DTGVSQNPRHKITKRGQNVTFRCDPISEHNRLYWYRQTLGQGPEFLTYFQNEAQLEKSRLLSDRFSAERPKGSFSTLEIQRTEQGDSAMYLCASSLQTGGDTQYFGPGTRLTVL.

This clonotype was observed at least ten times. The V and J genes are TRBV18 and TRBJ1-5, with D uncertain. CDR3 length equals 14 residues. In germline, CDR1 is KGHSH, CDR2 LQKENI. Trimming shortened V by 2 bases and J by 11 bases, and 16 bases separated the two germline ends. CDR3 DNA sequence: TGTGCCAGCTCACCAGACGGGATCCCCTTGGCCCAGCATTTT. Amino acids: CASSPDGIPLAQHF. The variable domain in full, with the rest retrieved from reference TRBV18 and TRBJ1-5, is NAGVMQNPRHLVRRRGQEARLRCSPMKGHSHVYWYRQLPEEGLKFMVYLQKENIIDESGMPKERFSAEFPKEGPSILRIQQVVRGDSAAYFCASSPDGIPLAQHFGDGTRLSIL.

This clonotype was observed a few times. The CDR3 loop is CASSETRDSSYEQYF. The CDR3 bases are TGTGCCAGCAGCGAAACGAGGGACTCGTCCTACGAGCAGTACTTC. The rearrangement links TRBV6-1 to TRBJ2-7; TRBD2 is a possible D gene (6 bases). The CDR3 consists of 15 residues. The V and J ends lost 6 bases and 1 base respectively, with 16 bases between them. CDR1 is MNHNS and CDR2 is SASEGT in the germline V gene.

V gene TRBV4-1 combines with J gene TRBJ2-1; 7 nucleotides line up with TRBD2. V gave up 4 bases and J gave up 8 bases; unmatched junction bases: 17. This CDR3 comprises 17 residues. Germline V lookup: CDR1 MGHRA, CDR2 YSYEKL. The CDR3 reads CASSLGGTASFTDEQFF. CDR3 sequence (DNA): TGCGCCAGCAGCCTGGGAGGGACCGCGTCCTTTACAGATGAGCAGTTCTTC.

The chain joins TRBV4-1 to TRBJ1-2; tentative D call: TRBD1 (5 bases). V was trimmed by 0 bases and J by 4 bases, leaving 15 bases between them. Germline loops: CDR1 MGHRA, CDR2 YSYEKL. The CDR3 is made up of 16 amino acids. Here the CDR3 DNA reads TGCGCCAGCAGCCAAGAACCAGGGAGCGGTTTCTATGGCTACACCTTC. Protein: CASSQEPGSGFYGYTF.

The CDR3 here is CASSLDPAQETQYF. The CDR3 bases are TGCGCCAGCAGCTTGGATCCCGCACAAGAGACCCAGTACTTC. V usage is TRBV5-1 and J usage is TRBJ2-5; no clear D gene. Germline V gene sequence: CDR1 SGHRS, CDR2 YFSETQ. The CDR3 contains 14 residues. Trimming stripped 0 bases from V and 2 bases from J, with 8 bases between.

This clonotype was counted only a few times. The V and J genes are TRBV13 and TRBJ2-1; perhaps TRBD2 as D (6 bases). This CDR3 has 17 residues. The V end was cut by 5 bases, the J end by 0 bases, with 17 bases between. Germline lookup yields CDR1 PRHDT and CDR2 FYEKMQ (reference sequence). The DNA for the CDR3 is TGTGCCAGCAGCCCACTAGGACGCGGGGCCTCCTACAATGAGCAGTTCTTC. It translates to CASSPLGRGASYNEQFF.

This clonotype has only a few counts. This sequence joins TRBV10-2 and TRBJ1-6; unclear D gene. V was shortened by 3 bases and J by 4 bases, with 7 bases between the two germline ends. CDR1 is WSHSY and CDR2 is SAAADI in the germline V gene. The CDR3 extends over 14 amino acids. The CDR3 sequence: CASSDRGYNSPLHF. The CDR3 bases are TGCGCCAGCAGTGACCGTGGGTATAATTCACCCCTCCACTTT.

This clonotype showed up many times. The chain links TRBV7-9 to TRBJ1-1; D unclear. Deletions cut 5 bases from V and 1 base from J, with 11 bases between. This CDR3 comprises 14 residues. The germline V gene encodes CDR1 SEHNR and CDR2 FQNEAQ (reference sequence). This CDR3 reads CASSPKASNTEAFF. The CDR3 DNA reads TGTGCCAGCAGCCCTAAGGCCTCGAACACTGAAGCTTTCTTT.

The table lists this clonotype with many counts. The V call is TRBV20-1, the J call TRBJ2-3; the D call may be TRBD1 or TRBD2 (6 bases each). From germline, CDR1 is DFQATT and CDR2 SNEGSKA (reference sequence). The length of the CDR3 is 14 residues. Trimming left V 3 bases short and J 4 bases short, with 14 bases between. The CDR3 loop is CSARGASGADTQYF. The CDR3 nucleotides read TGCAGTGCTAGGGGGGCCTCGGGGGCAGATACGCAGTATTTT.

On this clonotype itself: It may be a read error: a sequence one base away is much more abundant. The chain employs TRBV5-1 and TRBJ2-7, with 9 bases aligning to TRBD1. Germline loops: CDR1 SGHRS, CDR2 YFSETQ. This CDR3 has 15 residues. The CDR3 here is CASSFGGTGFYEQSF. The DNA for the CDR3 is TGCGCCAGCAGCTTTGGGGGGACAGGGTTCTACGAGCAGTCCTTC.

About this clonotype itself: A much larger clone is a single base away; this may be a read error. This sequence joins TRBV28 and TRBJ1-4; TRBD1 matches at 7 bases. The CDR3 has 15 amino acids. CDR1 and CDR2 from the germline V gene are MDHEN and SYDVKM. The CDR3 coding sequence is TGTGCCAGCAGTGCACAGGGGACAACTAATAAAAAACTGTTTTTT. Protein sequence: CASSAQGTTNKKLFF.

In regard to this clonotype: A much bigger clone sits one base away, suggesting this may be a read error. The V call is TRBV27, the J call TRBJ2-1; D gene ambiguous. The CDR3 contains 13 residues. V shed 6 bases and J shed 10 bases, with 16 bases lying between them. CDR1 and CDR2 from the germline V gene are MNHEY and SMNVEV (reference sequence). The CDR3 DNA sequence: TGTGCCAGCAGCCCTCGCGGATGGTACGAGCAGTTCTTC. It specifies CASSPRGWYEQFF.